The source of this T cell receptor (beta chain) is a study of blood T cell repertoires in COVID-19 (TCRdb year 2020). Study-level background: Samples covering the acute and convalescent phases of COVID-19 were provided by collaborators in the United States, Italy and Spain. The material from the prospective study consisted of cDNA or gDNA derived from T cells, B-cell-depleted T cells, or PBMCs. Deeply sampled blood TCRbeta repertoires from subjects exposed to, actively infected with, or recovered from COVID-19 were included in the dataset. The repertoires were made available in a free public database intended to serve as a resource for research on the immune response to SARS-CoV-2. The samples were drawn from the first 160 participants of the ongoing ImmuneRACE study and from over 950 subjects provided by 6 global collaborators. The sample metadata nearly always contained a de-identified subject ID, COVID-19 status, age in years and sex. Where HLA class I and class II types were available, the types were taken from metadata supplied by the sample provider, not from assay-based typing. Study-level results and caveats: The amount of clinical and demographic metadata varied by source and participant and was provided uncurated.

Each collaborating institution followed its own protocols to collect whole blood in K2EDTA tubes. For TCRbeta analysis, collaborator samples were shipped as frozen whole blood, as isolated PBMCs, or as DNA extracted from either sample type. TCRbeta CDR3 regions were amplified from genomic DNA by means of the immunoSEQ Assay, a bias-controlled multiplex PCR. Per the original workflow: Nucleated cell counts per sample were estimated from amplification of reference gene primers within the assay. To quantify the absolute abundance of each unique TCRbeta CDR3 rearrangement, sequence reads were collapsed and filtered. For each sample, productive Simpson clonality was calculated as the square root of Simpson's diversity index across productive rearrangements. TCRdb stores this immuneACCESS table with in-frame sequences only. Part of the clones is absent; in the studies checked, under half of the shortfall reflects unresolved V genes, and no reason is known for the rest. V and J calls plus clone size are reproduced from that table; the DNA served to infer D and trimming. The sample data list 130,000 to 150,000 clones, and approximately 80% of these were observed just once. The ten largest clones take up over 10% of the sample.

Details on this clone: Its recognized antigen is unknown. The record has no base qualities; no much larger clone is one base away.

Taken from cysteine to phenylalanine, the CDR3 has 13 residues. Here the CDR3 DNA is all that survives: 39 bases in frame from base 1. A distance of 16 bases separates the germline ends of V and J, which lose 6 bases and 7 bases respectively. The germline V gene provides CDR1 KGHSH and CDR2 LQKENI. This sequence uses TRBV18 and TRBJ2-7, with a tentative D gene TRBD2 over 5 matching bases. This receptor was identified in a man in his sixties with active or convalescent COVID-19. The source material was peripheral blood. The base sequence is TGTGCCAGCTCCCCCATCGAGGGAAGTGAGCAGTACTTC. Its translation is CASSPIEGSEQYF.